This T cell receptor (beta chain) is from a study of cytomegalovirus exposure and HLA in healthy donors. V lost 1 base, J lost 4 bases, and 4 bases stayed unmatched. The CDR3 totals 15 residues. Germline V gives CDR1 MNHEY, CDR2 SVGAGI. Study-level findings and limits: Reportedly, a later analysis found an Asian-associated ancestry cluster had fewer N-insertions than the roughly 700-donor mean. As a later analysis revealed, the rate of TCR association differed by HLA locus, with DRB1 most and HLA-C fewest.

In the PCR, 60 Vbeta and 13 Jbeta primers were used. Profiling relied on immunoSEQ multiplex PCR, and the TCRdb table lists in-frame clones only, not all of them. Its listing shows around 140,000 clones. Turning to this clone: The antigen remains undetermined.

The specimen was PBMCs. The sequence was collected from a woman aged 40-49 years in good health and CMV-seronegative. The J gene is TRBJ1-1, the V gene TRBV6-5; 9 bases are a match to TRBD1. The CDR3 DNA is TGTGCCAGCAGTTACTTTCGGACAGGGGCCACTGAAGCTTTCTTT. It codes for CASSYFRTGATEAFF.